Below, 21 T cell receptor beta chains from the same sample are listed, as sequenced in a study of PD-L1 blockade in urothelial cancer. As for time point: pretreatment peripheral blood. Using immunoSEQ multiplex PCR, the repertoire was profiled, and TCRdb retains in-frame clones only, with some absent. The sample shows tens of thousands of clones, over 65% of them seen only once. Specimen: PBMCs, collected around atezolizumab (anti-PD-L1) treatment. Receptors were obtained from a man aged 55 to 69 with urothelial cancer.

V and J are TRBV19 and TRBJ2-4, with 9 bases fitting TRBD2. Losses at the gene ends were 3 bases for V and 12 bases for J; bases not matched to a gene: 6. The germline V gene has CDR1 LNHDA and CDR2 SQIVND (reference sequence). This CDR3 region has 13 residues. The chain's CDR3 is CASSIAGGTDQYF. The CDR3 DNA sequence: TGTGCCAGTAGTATCGCGGGGGGGACAGATCAGTACTTC.

The chain has TRBV7-9 and TRBJ1-6; 8 nucleotides agree with TRBD1. Unmatched junction bases numbered 6, after V lost 5 bases and J lost 6 bases. The CDR3 spans 15 residues. Germline values: CDR1 SEHNR, CDR2 FQNEAQ (reference sequence). The CDR3 loop reads CASSPGQGGNSPLHF. In DNA, the CDR3 is TGTGCCAGCAGCCCCGGACAGGGAGGTAATTCACCCCTCCACTTT.

The chain uses TRBV7-3 and TRBJ2-3; 8 bases agree with TRBD2. J was trimmed by 6 bases and V by 4 bases; bases with no gene match: 9. Per germline, CDR1 SGHTA and CDR2 FQGTGA. The CDR3 is 15 amino acids. Here the CDR3 DNA reads TGTGCCAGCAGCTACCCCTCGGGAGGGAGGGATACGCAGTATTTT. This sequence encodes CASSYPSGGRDTQYF.

V and J are TRBV7-3 and TRBJ1-1, with D tentatively TRBD1 (6 bases). CDR1 is SGHTA, CDR2 FQGTGA, per germline. With 8 bases removed from V and 1 base from J, the gap between germline ends came to 11 bases. The CDR3 length is 13 residues. This CDR3 is CASRDNPNTEAFF. In nucleotides, the CDR3 is TGTGCCAGCCGGGACAATCCGAACACTGAAGCTTTCTTT.

The V call is TRBV19, the J call TRBJ2-5; 12 bases are a match to TRBD2. CDR3 length: 16 residues. Per the germline V gene, CDR1 is LNHDA and CDR2 is SQIVND (reference sequence). V gave up 1 base and J gave up 2 bases; unmatched junction bases: 2. The CDR3 is CASSIGTSGAQETQYF. The CDR3 DNA reads TGTGCCAGTAGTATAGGGACTAGCGGGGCTCAAGAGACCCAGTACTTC.

The CDR3 bases are TGTGCCAGCAGTGAGGGTAGTAGCGGGGGCGCGAACACCGGGGAGCTGTTTTTT. It codes for CASSEGSSGGANTGELFF. The V gene is TRBV6-4, the J gene TRBJ2-2, with TRBD2 matching 9 bases. J lost 0 bases, V lost 3 bases, and 8 bases had no gene match. The CDR3 contains 18 residues. Germline loops: CDR1 MRHNA, CDR2 SNTAGT.

The CDR3 coding sequence is TGTGCCAGCTCATCAGGGACAGGGGTCTATGGCTACACCTTC. This gives the protein CASSSGTGVYGYTF. The rearrangement uses TRBV18 and TRBJ1-2; 10 bases map to TRBD1. V was clipped by 5 bases and J by 4 bases; unmatched bases: 4. Looked up from germline, CDR1 is KGHSH and CDR2 is LQKENI. This CDR3 is built from 14 residues.

V and J are TRBV29-1 and TRBJ2-5, with a possible D match to TRBD1 (5 bases). The CDR3 runs to 14 residues. Germline CDR1 and CDR2: SQVTM and ANQGSEA. V shed 4 bases and J shed 5 bases, with 17 bases lying between them. The CDR3, as DNA: TGCAGCGTTGTTCCCCCATCCAGGGCGGAGACCCAGTACTTC. Its translation: CSVVPPSRAETQYF. The full variable domain, with the rest looked up from reference TRBV29-1 and TRBJ2-5, is SAVISQKPSRDICQRGTSLTIQCQVDSQVTMMFWYRQQPGQSLTLIATANQGSEATYESGFVIDKFPISRPNLTFSTLTVSNMSPEDSSIYLCSVVPPSRAETQYFGPGTRLLVL.

This clone has a handful of counts. The rearrangement uses TRBV10-1 and TRBJ1-3; D is unresolved. V lost 6 bases, J lost 0 bases, and 6 bases lay in between. This CDR3 is built from 13 residues. Germline values: CDR1 WNHNN, CDR2 SYGVQD (reference sequence). The CDR3 DNA reads as TGCGCCAGCAGATCCAACTCTGGAAACACCATATATTTT. Encoded protein: CASRSNSGNTIYF.

V usage is TRBV6-4 and J usage is TRBJ2-5, with D perhaps TRBD1 (6 bases). The germline gives CDR1 MRHNA, CDR2 SNTAGT. This CDR3 is 14 amino acids long. V shed 10 bases and J shed 2 bases, with 17 bases lying between them. CDR3: CATQRRTAQETQYF. CDR3 nucleotides: TGTGCCACTCAGCGACGGACAGCTCAAGAGACCCAGTACTTC.

This clone has a single count. DNA for the CDR3: TGTGCCAGCAGTACCCCAGGGGCGGGGGCCAACGTCCTGACTTTC. Its translation is CASSTPGAGANVLTF. The chain uses TRBV9 and TRBJ2-6; tentative D call: TRBD1 (6 bases). V shed 5 bases and J shed 4 bases, with 13 bases lying between them. The CDR3 is 15 amino acids. The germline CDR1 and CDR2 sequences are SGDLS and YYNGEE.

The chain has TRBV14 and TRBJ2-3, with D perhaps matching TRBD2 (6 bases). Germline loops: CDR1 SGHDN, CDR2 FVKESK. This CDR3 is 16 amino acids long. Trimming stripped 0 bases from V and 0 bases from J, with 10 bases between. The CDR3 spells CASSQEGAGSTDTQYF. In DNA form, the CDR3 reads TGTGCCAGCAGCCAAGAAGGGGCGGGAAGCACAGATACGCAGTATTTT.

The rearrangement links TRBV25-1 to TRBJ2-1; D is possibly TRBD2 (6 bases). The length of the CDR3 is 17 residues. Per germline, CDR1 MGHDK and CDR2 SYGVNS. Trimming pared 2 bases from V and 7 bases from J, leaving 21 bases between. CDR3 nucleotide sequence: TGTGCCAGCAGTGAAATTCCCAGGACGGGGGTCCTGAATGAGCAGTTCTTC. The encoded protein is CASSEIPRTGVLNEQFF.

The rearrangement links TRBV27 to TRBJ2-7; 9 bases agree with TRBD1. This CDR3 comprises 14 residues. Trimming cost V 6 bases and J 2 bases; bases outside gene matches: 5. The germline V gene has CDR1 MNHEY and CDR2 SMNVEV (reference sequence). The CDR3 DNA sequence: TGTGCCAGCAGGGGGACAGGGAGGACCTACGAGCAGTACTTC. This translates into CASRGTGRTYEQYF.

This chain uses TRBV21-1 with TRBJ2-3; the table calls TRBD2, which could not be checked here. TRBV21-1 is termed a pseudogene. This CDR3 is built from 21 residues. DNA for the CDR3: TGTGCCAGCAGCAAAATGAGAGGTAGGAAACCGGTGGCGGGGTTCACAGATACGCAGTATTTT. Its translation: CASSKMRGRKPVAGFTDTQYF.

The rearrangement uses TRBV5-4 and TRBJ1-4; D is perhaps TRBD1 (5 bases). Germline CDR1 is SGHNT and CDR2 is YYREEE (reference sequence). Trimming shortened V by 2 bases and J by 8 bases, and 16 bases separated the two germline ends. CDR3 length: 15 residues. The CDR3 region is CASSFGQGLGEKLFF. CDR3 nucleotide sequence: TGTGCCAGCAGCTTTGGTCAGGGATTGGGGGAAAAACTGTTTTTT. Supplemented by reference TRBV5-4 and TRBJ1-4, the full variable domain reads ETGVTQSPTHLIKTRGQQVTLRCSSQSGHNTVSWYQQALGQGPQFIFQYYREEENGRGNFPPRFSGLQFPNYSSELNVNALELDDSALYLCASSFGQGLGEKLFFGSGTQLSVL.

The rearrangement links TRBV6-1 to TRBJ1-6; D might be TRBD1 (6 bases). CDR1 and CDR2 from the germline V gene are MNHNS and SASEGT. CDR3 length: 15 residues. V dropped 0 bases and J dropped 6 bases, with 9 bases sitting between them. CDR3 nucleotides: TGTGCCAGCAGTGAAGCGGGCAGGGGTAATTCACCCCTCCACTTT. Translation: CASSEAGRGNSPLHF.

This clone was counted once. The CDR3 region has the DNA TGTGCCAGCAGCTACATAGCGGGGGAAAACTCCTACAATGAGCAGTTCTTC. This encodes CASSYIAGENSYNEQFF. The chain is built from TRBV5-8 and TRBJ2-1, with 9 bases matching TRBD2. V lost 3 bases to trimming and J lost 0 bases; unmatched junction nucleotides: 7. Germline V lookup: CDR1 SGHTS, CDR2 YDEGEE. The CDR3 spans 17 residues.

V usage is TRBV28 and J usage is TRBJ1-2; possible D gene TRBD1, 5 bases. The CDR3 is 14 residues long. Trimming took 7 bases from V and 1 from J, leaving 13 bases between them. Germline V gene data show CDR1 as MDHEN and CDR2 as SYDVKM. The CDR3 region is CASILGGGNYGYTF. CDR3 nucleotide sequence: TGTGCCAGCATCCTCGGGGGGGGTAACTATGGCTACACCTTC.

The rearrangement links TRBV15 to TRBJ2-4; possible D gene TRBD1, 5 bases. Germline CDR1 reads LNHNV; CDR2 reads YYDKDF (reference sequence). This CDR3 is built from 14 residues. V shed 0 bases and J shed 9 bases, with 12 bases lying between them. CDR3 sequence: CATSRDQGPGIQYF. CDR3 DNA: TGTGCCACCAGCAGAGATCAGGGTCCGGGCATTCAGTACTTC.

The rearrangement links TRBV7-2 to TRBJ1-6; possible D gene TRBD1, 5 bases. This CDR3 has 17 residues. Trimming took off 2 bases at V and 6 bases at J, with 17 bases between the two ends. Germline CDR1 is SGHTA and CDR2 is FQGNSA. For the CDR3, the DNA is TGTGCCAGCAGCTTATATTTTAGTCGACAGTTTAATTCACCCCTCCACTTT. Translating it yields CASSLYFSRQFNSPLHF. Based on the CDR3 plus reference TRBV7-2 and TRBJ1-6, the full variable domain is GAGVSQSPSNKVTEKGKDVELRCDPISGHTALYWYRQSLGQGLEFLIYFQGNSAPDKSGLPSDRFSAERTGGSVSTLTIQRTQQEDSAVYLCASSLYFSRQFNSPLHFGNGTRLTVT.